What follows is one TCR beta chain and its context. Its target is not known. TCRdb reprocessed the reads with MiXCR, giving one entry per CDR3 protein. The sample contains fewer than 350,000 distinct CDR3 sequences, about 29% of which appear only once. The data were taken from a study of T cell repertoires in cytomegalovirus infection. Across the whole study: Peptides in the study included HLA-C-restricted and HLA-B-restricted CMV epitopes. Public TCR beta signatures marked donors with CMV infection and the matching HLA. Overall study findings and caveats: Pooled public TCR beta family frequency picked out CMV carriers with the relevant HLA. Within the response measured ex vivo, HLA-C-restricted CMV-specific TCR beta clonotypes were dominant.

Germline-derived CDR1 and CDR2 are SNHLY and FYNNEI. This CDR3 is 13 amino acids long. Trimming cost V 5 bases and J 6 bases; bases outside gene matches: 5. The chain is built from TRBV2 and TRBJ1-2; TRBD1 matches 8 bases. The TCR was taken from a human donor in good health (CMV status not recorded). Some clones in this sample may be carry-over from other donors' samples. The sequencing used cultured PBMCs, collected from culture after CMV antigen stimulation. The CDR3 DNA reads TGTGCCAGCAGTCGACAGGGGATTGATGGCTACACCTTC. It specifies CASSRQGIDGYTF.